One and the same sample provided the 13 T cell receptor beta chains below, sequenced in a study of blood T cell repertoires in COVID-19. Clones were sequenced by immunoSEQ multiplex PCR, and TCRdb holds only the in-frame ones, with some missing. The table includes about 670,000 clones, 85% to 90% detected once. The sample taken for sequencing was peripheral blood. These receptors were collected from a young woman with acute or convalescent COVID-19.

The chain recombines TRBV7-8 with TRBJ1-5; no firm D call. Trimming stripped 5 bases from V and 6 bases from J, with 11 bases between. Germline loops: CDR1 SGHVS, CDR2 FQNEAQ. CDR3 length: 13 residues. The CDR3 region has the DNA TGTGCCAGCAGCCGAGACATTTTTCAGCCCCAGCATTTT. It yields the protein CASSRDIFQPQHF.

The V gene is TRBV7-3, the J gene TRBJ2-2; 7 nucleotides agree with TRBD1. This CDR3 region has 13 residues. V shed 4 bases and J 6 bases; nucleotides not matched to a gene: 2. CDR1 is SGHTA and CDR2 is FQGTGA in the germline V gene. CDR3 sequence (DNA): TGTGCCAGCAGCTCCACAGGGGCCGGGGAGCTGTTTTTT. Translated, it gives CASSSTGAGELFF.

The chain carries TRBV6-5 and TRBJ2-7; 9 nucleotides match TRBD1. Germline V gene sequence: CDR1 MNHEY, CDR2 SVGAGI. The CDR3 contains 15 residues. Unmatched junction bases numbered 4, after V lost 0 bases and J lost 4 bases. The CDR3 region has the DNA TGTGCCAGCAGTTACTCTCCGGACAGGGGATACGAGCAGTACTTC. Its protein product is CASSYSPDRGYEQYF.

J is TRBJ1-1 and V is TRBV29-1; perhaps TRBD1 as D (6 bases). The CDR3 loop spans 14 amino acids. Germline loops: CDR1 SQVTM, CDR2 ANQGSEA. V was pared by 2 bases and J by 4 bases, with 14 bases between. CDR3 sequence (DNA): TGCAGCGTTGAATCGCGGGGGCCGCTCACTGAAGCTTTCTTT. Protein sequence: CSVESRGPLTEAFF.

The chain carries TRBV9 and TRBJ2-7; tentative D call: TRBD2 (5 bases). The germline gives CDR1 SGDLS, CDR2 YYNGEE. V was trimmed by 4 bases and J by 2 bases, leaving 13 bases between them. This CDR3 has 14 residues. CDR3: CASSSGSLPYEQYF. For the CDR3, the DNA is TGTGCCAGCAGCTCGGGGTCCTTACCCTACGAGCAGTACTTC.

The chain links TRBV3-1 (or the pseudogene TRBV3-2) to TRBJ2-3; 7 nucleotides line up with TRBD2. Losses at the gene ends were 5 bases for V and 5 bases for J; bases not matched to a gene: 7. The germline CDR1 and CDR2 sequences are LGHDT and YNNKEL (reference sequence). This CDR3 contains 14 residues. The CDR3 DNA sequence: TGTGCCAGCAGCTTTCGGGGGGAGGGAGATACGCAGTATTTT. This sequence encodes CASSFRGEGDTQYF.

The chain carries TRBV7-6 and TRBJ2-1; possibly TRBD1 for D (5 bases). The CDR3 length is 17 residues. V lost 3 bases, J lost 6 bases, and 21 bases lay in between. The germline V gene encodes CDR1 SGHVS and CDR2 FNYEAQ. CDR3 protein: CASSLDKSHLTINEQFF. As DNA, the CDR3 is TGTGCCAGCAGCTTGGACAAGTCACACCTAACTATCAATGAGCAGTTCTTC.

The CDR3, as DNA: TGTGCCAGCAGCTACCCCCAGCGGGGGAGAGGAAACACCATATATTTT. It encodes CASSYPQRGRGNTIYF. This chain links TRBV11-2 with TRBJ1-3, with a weak D call TRBD1 (5 bases). The CDR3 covers 16 residues. Deletions cut 4 bases from V and 4 bases from J, with 17 bases between. CDR1 and CDR2 from the germline V gene are SGHAT and FQNNGV.

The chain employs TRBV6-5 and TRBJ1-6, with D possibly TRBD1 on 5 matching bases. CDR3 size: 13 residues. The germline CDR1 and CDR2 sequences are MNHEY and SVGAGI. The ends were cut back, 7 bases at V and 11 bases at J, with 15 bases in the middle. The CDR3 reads CASTPGGGTPLHF. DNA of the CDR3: TGTGCCAGCACCCCCGGTGGGGGGACACCCCTCCACTTT.

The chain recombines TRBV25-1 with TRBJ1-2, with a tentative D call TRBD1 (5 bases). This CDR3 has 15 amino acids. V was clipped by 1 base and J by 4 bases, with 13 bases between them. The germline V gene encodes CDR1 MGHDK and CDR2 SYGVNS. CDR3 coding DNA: TGTGCCAGCAGTGAATCGGTGGGGCCTACCTATGGCTACACCTTC. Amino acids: CASSESVGPTYGYTF.

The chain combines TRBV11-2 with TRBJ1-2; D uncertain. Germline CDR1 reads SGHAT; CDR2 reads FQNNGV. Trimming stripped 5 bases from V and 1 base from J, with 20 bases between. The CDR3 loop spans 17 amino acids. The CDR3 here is CASSPGQAEPYNYGYTF. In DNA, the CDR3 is TGTGCCAGCAGCCCCGGCCAGGCCGAACCATATAACTATGGCTACACCTTC.

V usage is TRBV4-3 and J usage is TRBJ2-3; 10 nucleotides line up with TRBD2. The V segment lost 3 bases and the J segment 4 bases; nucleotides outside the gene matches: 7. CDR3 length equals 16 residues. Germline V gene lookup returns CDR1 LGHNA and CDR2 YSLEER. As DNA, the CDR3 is TGCGCCAGCAGCCAGAGGGCTAGCGGGGGTGCAGATACGCAGTATTTT. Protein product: CASSQRASGGADTQYF.

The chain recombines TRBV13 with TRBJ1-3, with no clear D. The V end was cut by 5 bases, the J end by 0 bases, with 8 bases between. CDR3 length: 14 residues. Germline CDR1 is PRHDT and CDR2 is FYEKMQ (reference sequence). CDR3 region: CASSPRLSGNTIYF. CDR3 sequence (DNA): TGTGCCAGCAGCCCCCGACTCTCTGGAAACACCATATATTTT.